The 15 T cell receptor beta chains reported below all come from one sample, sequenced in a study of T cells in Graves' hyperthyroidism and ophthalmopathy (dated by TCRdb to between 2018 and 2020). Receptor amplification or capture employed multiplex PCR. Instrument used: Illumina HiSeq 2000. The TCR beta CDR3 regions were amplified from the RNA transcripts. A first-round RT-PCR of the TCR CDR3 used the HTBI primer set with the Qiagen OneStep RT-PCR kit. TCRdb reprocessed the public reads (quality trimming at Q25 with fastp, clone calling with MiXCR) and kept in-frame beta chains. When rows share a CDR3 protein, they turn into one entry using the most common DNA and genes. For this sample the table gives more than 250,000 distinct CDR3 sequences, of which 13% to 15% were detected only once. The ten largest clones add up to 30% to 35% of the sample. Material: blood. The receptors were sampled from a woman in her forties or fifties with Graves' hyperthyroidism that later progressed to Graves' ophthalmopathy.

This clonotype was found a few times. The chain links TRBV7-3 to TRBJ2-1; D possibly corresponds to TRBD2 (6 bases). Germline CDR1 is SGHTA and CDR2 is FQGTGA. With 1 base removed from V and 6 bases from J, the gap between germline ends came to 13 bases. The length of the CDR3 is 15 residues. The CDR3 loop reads CASSLNPGSRNEQFF. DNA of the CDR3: TGTGCCAGCAGCTTAAATCCCGGGAGTCGCAATGAGCAGTTCTTC.

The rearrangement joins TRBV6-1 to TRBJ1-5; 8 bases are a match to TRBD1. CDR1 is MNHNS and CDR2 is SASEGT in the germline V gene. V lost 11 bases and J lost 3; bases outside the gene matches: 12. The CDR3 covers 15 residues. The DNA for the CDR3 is TGTGCCGTTCAAGGACAGGGAATCTCCAATCAGCCCCAGCATTTT. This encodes CAVQGQGISNQPQHF.

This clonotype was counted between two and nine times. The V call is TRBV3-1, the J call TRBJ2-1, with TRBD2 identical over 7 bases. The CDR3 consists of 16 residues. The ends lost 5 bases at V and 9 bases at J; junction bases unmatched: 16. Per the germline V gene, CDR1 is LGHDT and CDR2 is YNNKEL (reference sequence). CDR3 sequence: CASSVDASGIRGEQFF. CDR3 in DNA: TGTGCCAGCAGCGTAGATGCCAGCGGGATACGCGGTGAGCAGTTCTTC.

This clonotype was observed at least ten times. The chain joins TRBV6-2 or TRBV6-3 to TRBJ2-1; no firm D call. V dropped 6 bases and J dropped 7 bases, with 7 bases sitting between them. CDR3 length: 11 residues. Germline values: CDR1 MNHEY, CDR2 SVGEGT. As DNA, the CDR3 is TGTGCCAGCAGGTACGGAAATGAGCAGTTCTTC. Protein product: CASRYGNEQFF.

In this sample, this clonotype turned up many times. The CDR3 is CTPREGSYNSPLHF. The CDR3 DNA sequence: TGCACCCCGAGGGAGGGCTCCTATAATTCACCCCTCCACTTT. This chain connects TRBV20-1 to TRBJ1-6; D not resolved. The CDR3 is 14 amino acids. Germline CDR1 DFQATT, CDR2 SNEGSKA (reference sequence).

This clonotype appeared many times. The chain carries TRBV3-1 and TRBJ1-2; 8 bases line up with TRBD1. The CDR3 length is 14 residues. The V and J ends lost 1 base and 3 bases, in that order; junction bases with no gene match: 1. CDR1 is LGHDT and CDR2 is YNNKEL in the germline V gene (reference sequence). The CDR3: CASSQGTGYYGYTF. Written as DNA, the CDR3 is TGTGCCAGCAGCCAAGGGACAGGGTACTATGGCTACACCTTC.

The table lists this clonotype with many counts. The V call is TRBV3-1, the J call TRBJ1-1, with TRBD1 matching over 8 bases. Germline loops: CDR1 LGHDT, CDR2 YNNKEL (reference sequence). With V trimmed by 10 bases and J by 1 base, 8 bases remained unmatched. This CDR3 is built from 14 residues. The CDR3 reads CATLSRGPNTEAFF. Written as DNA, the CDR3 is TGTGCCACCTTGAGCAGGGGGCCGAACACTGAAGCTTTCTTT.

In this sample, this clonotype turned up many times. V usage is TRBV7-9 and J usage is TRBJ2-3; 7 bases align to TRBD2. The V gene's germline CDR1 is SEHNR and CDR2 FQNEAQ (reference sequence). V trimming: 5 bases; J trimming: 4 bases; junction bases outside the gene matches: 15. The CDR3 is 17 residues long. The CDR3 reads CASSPTFGLGNSDTQYF. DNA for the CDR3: TGTGCCAGCAGCCCAACCTTCGGACTAGGCAACTCAGATACGCAGTATTTT.

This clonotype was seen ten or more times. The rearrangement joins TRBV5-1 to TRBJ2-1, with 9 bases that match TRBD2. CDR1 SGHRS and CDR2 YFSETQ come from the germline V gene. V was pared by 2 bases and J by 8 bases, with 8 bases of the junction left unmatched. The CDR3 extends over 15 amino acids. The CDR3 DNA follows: TGCGCCAGCAGCTTCTTTGGCGGGAGGGGCGATGAGCAGTTCTTC. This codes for CASSFFGGRGDEQFF. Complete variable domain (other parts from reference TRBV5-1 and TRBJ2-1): KAGVTQTPRYLIKTRGQQVTLSCSPISGHRSVSWYQQTPGQGLQFLFEYFSETQRNKGNFPGRFSGRQFSNSRSEMNVSTLELGDSALYLCASSFFGGRGDEQFFGPGTRLTVL.

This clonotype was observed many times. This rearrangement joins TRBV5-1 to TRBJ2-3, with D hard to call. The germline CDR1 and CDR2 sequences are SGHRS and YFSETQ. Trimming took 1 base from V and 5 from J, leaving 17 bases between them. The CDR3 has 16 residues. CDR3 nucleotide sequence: TGCGCCAGCAGCTTGATTCCGGCAGGATCAGAAGATACGCAGTATTTT. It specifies CASSLIPAGSEDTQYF.

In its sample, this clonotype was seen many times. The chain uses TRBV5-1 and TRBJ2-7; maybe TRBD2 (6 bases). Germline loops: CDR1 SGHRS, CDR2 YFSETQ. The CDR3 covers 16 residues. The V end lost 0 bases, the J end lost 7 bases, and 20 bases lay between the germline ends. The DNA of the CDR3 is TGCGCCAGCAGCTTGGGGCCAGGAGGGTTCTTCTATGAGCAGTACTTC. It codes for CASSLGPGGFFYEQYF.

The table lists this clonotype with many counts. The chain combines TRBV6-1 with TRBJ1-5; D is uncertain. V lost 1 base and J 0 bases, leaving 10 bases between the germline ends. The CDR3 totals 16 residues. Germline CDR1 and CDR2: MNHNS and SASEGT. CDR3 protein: CASSEVQEYSNQPQHF. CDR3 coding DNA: TGTGCCAGCAGTGAAGTGCAGGAATATAGCAATCAGCCCCAGCATTTT.

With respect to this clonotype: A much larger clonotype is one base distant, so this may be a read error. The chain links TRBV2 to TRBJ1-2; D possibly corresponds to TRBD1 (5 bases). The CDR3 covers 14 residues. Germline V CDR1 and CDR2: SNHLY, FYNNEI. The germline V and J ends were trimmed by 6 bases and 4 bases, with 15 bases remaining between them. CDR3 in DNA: TGTGCCAGCAGCTGGGGGGGGGGGGGCTATGGCTACACCTTC. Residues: CASSWGGGGYGYTF.

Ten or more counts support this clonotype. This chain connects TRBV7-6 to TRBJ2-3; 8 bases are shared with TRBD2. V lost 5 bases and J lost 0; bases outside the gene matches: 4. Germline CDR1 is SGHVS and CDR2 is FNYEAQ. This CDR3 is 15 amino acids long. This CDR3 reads CASSHSSGSTDTQYF. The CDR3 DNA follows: TGTGCCAGCAGCCACTCTAGCGGGAGCACAGATACGCAGTATTTT.

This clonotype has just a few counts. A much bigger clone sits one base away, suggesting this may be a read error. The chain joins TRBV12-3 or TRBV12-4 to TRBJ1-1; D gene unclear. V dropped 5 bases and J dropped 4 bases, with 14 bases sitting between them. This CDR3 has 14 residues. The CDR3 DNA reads TGTGCCAGCAGTGCCCTGACAAGATGCACTGAAGCTTTCTTT. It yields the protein CASSALTRCTEAFF.